This T cell receptor (beta chain) originates from a study of tumour-infiltrating T cells in Burkitt lymphoma. Across the study: Productive clonality predicted overall and progression-free survival.

The method was immunoSEQ multiplex PCR; TCRdb's version includes in-frame clones alone and lacks a portion of them. This sample has under 2,000 clones, with under 20% found just once. Trimming removed 8 bases from V and 2 bases from J, with 13 bases in between. CDR1 SNHLY and CDR2 FYNNEI come from the germline V gene. CDR3 length: 13 amino acids. The chain has TRBV2 and TRBJ2-7, with D possibly TRBD2 on 5 matching bases. Material for sequencing was tumor tissue. The sequence was collected from a human donor with diffuse large B-cell lymphoma. CDR3 in DNA: TGTGCCAGCCGTAGGACTGGACCCTACGAGCAGTACTTC. Translation gives CASRRTGPYEQYF.